This T cell receptor beta chain was observed in a study of cytomegalovirus exposure and HLA in healthy donors. Study-level findings and limits: Analyses of presence and absence presupposed an approximately uniform sequencing depth across donors.

This clone came up once. Its cognate antigen is unknown. With 4 bases clipped from V and 4 bases from J, the junction kept 7 bases outside the gene matches. Per germline, CDR1 SGDLS and CDR2 YYNGEE. The CDR3 contains 15 residues. Primers: 60 Vbeta forward and 13 Jbeta reverse. TCRdb's table, derived via immunoSEQ multiplex PCR, lists solely in-frame clones and lacks some. The sample has more than 80,000 clones, roughly three quarters seen once. The clonotype originates from a woman aged 55-69 years in good health and CMV-seropositive. Sequencing used PBMCs. V and J are TRBV9 and TRBJ2-1; the match to TRBD2 covers 8 bases. CDR3 amino acids: CASSITGTSYNEQFF. The DNA for the CDR3 is TGTGCCAGCAGCATAACCGGGACTAGTTACAATGAGCAGTTCTTC.